These 19 T cell receptor beta chains were all obtained from the same sample, sequenced in a study of T cells after yellow fever vaccination. One entry per CDR3 protein results from TCRdb running MiXCR on the 5' RACE reads. The sample carries some 300,000 distinct CDR3 sequences, 7.5% to 9.5% recorded once. Sequencing used CD4+ T cells sorted from PBMCs, obtained 5 days after the yellow fever booster vaccination. The receptor set was obtained from a man between 18 and 29 years old who received the YFV17D yellow fever vaccine.

The chain combines TRBV7-2 with TRBJ2-3; 7 nucleotides line up with TRBD2. The germline V gene encodes CDR1 SGHTA and CDR2 FQGNSA. Losses at the gene ends were 7 bases for V and 2 bases for J; bases not matched to a gene: 9. The CDR3 contains 15 residues. For the CDR3, the DNA is TGTGCCAGCATTCGGGAGCGGGGTGACACAGATACGCAGTATTTT. Its protein product is CASIRERGDTDTQYF.

V is TRBV5-1 and J is TRBJ2-1, with TRBD2 matching 11 bases. In germline, CDR1 is SGHRS, CDR2 YFSETQ. The CDR3 covers 16 residues. After removal of 0 bases from V and 4 bases from J, the junction contained 3 bases not matched to a gene. The CDR3 sequence is CASSLDPSGGYNEQFF. In DNA form, the CDR3 reads TGCGCCAGCAGCTTGGATCCTAGCGGGGGGTACAATGAGCAGTTCTTC.

This clonotype came up a few times. V gene TRBV10-3 combines with J gene TRBJ2-3, with unresolved D. The CDR3 has 13 residues. Germline CDR1 ENHRY, CDR2 SYGVKD. Trimming pared 6 bases from V and 0 bases from J, leaving 7 bases between. The CDR3 nucleotides read TGTGCCATCAGGGAGAGTAGCACAGATACGCAGTATTTT. Translated, it gives CAIRESSTDTQYF.

This clonotype was recorded at least ten times. This chain joins TRBV7-2 and TRBJ2-7, with TRBD1 matching 9 bases. CDR3 size: 14 residues. Germline trimming cut 5 bases from V and 3 bases from J; bases unmatched to any gene: 5. Germline V gives CDR1 SGHTA, CDR2 FQGNSA. This CDR3 reads CASSRDRAGYEQYF. The DNA of the CDR3 is TGTGCCAGCAGCCGGGACAGGGCAGGCTACGAGCAGTACTTC.

This clonotype was detected a few times. V and J are TRBV6-5 and TRBJ1-3; the match to TRBD1 covers 8 bases. The CDR3 is 19 residues long. Germline CDR1 is MNHEY and CDR2 is SVGAGI. V gave up 4 bases and J gave up 0 bases; unmatched junction bases: 14. This chain's CDR3 is CASSFRTGRTPFSGNTIYF. The CDR3 DNA reads TGTGCCAGCAGTTTCCGGACAGGGCGAACACCTTTCTCTGGAAACACCATATATTTT.

The sample holds a few counts of this clonotype. The chain is built from TRBV6-6 and TRBJ1-2, with D hard to call. In germline, CDR1 is MNHNY, CDR2 SVGAGI (reference sequence). CDR3 size: 14 residues. Trimming left V 0 bases short and J 8 bases short, with 13 bases between. The CDR3 DNA follows: TGTGCCAGCAGTTACTCGACCAGCCACGGGGGCTACACCTTC. This gives the protein CASSYSTSHGGYTF.

This clonotype turned up a few times. This sequence joins TRBV7-2 and TRBJ2-3, with D possibly TRBD1 on 5 matching bases. There are 13 residues in the CDR3. CDR1 is SGHTA and CDR2 is FQGNSA in the germline V gene. Between the trimmed V and J ends, which lost 5 bases and 6 bases, there was a span of 12 bases. DNA of the CDR3: TGTGCCAGCAGCGGGGCCCTCGGGGATACGCAGTATTTT. Translation: CASSGALGDTQYF. The whole variable domain, filled in from reference TRBV7-2 and TRBJ2-3, reads GAGVSQSPSNKVTEKGKDVELRCDPISGHTALYWYRQSLGQGLEFLIYFQGNSAPDKSGLPSDRFSAERTGGSVSTLTIQRTQQEDSAVYLCASSGALGDTQYFGPGTRLTVL.

This chain links TRBV4-2 with TRBJ2-7; the D is unclear. Germline CDR1 reads LGHNA; CDR2 reads YNFKEQ. V dropped 4 bases and J dropped 9 bases, with 13 bases sitting between them. This CDR3 spans 12 amino acids. The DNA of the CDR3 is TGTGCCAGCAGCCCCATAAATGGAGTGCAGTACTTC. As protein: CASSPINGVQYF.

The CDR3 loop reads CASSLGAVETQYF. CDR3 coding DNA: TGTGCCAGCAGCTTAGGGGCAGTGGAGACCCAGTACTTC. This sequence joins TRBV7-8 and TRBJ2-5; D remains unclear. The CDR3 loop spans 13 amino acids. The germline gives CDR1 SGHVS, CDR2 FQNEAQ. Trimming stripped 1 base from V and 5 bases from J, with 8 bases between.

This clonotype has only a few counts. The V gene is TRBV7-2, the J gene TRBJ1-2, with D unclear. Per germline, CDR1 SGHTA and CDR2 FQGNSA. Trimming removed 5 bases from V and 3 bases from J, with 10 bases in between. This CDR3 comprises 13 residues. The CDR3 sequence: CASSPSEDYGYTF. The DNA for the CDR3 is TGTGCCAGCAGCCCCAGCGAGGACTATGGCTACACCTTC.

The chain uses TRBV5-1 and TRBJ2-1, with 9 bases lining up with TRBD2. Germline CDR1 reads SGHRS; CDR2 reads YFSETQ. The J segment lost 3 bases and the V segment lost 4 bases, leaving 8 bases of the junction unmatched. This CDR3 has 16 residues. The CDR3 DNA follows: TGCGCCAGCAGCGTGCTCAGCGGGGGGTTCTACAATGAGCAGTTCTTC. It yields the protein CASSVLSGGFYNEQFF.

This clonotype was found many times. The chain combines TRBV5-1 with TRBJ1-2; possibly TRBD1 for D (5 bases). The CDR3 sequence is 14 residues long. V was cut by 5 bases and J by 4 bases, with 15 bases left in between. Germline CDR1 SGHRS, CDR2 YFSETQ. The CDR3 region is CASRGTVSVYGYTF. Written as DNA, the CDR3 is TGCGCCAGCAGGGGGACGGTTTCCGTCTATGGCTACACCTTC.

V gene TRBV27 combines with J gene TRBJ1-1; possible D gene TRBD1, 5 bases. The V end was cut by 3 bases, the J end by 1 base, with 15 bases between. CDR1 MNHEY and CDR2 SMNVEV come from the germline V gene (reference sequence). This CDR3 is 16 amino acids long. The CDR3 bases are TGTGCCAGCAGTTTCTGGCCCGGCAGGGCGAACACTGAAGCTTTCTTT. It specifies CASSFWPGRANTEAFF.

This clonotype showed up just a few times. J is TRBJ1-2 and V is TRBV27; D is unresolved. The CDR3 sequence is 18 residues long. V lost 1 base to trimming and J lost 4 bases, with 22 bases between them. Germline V CDR1 and CDR2: MNHEY, SMNVEV (reference sequence). The CDR3 DNA follows: TGTGCCAGCAGTTTATTTAGGATTGGGTCCCGCGGACCCTATGGCTACACCTTC. It specifies CASSLFRIGSRGPYGYTF.

This clonotype has only a few counts. J is TRBJ1-2 and V is TRBV9; 7 bases line up with TRBD1. The CDR3 totals 14 residues. Germline CDR1 and CDR2: SGDLS and YYNGEE. V was clipped by 0 bases and J by 4 bases; unmatched bases: 3. The CDR3 DNA reads as TGTGCCAGCAGCGTAGATTCAGGGGGCTATGGCTACACCTTC. Translating it yields CASSVDSGGYGYTF.

The rearrangement joins TRBV6-5 to TRBJ2-7; tentative D call: TRBD1 (5 bases). The V end lost 2 bases, the J end lost 4 bases, and 12 bases lay between the germline ends. Germline CDR1 reads MNHEY; CDR2 reads SVGAGI. The CDR3 has 14 amino acids. CDR3 protein: CASSYAGAGYEQYV. The DNA for the CDR3 is TGTGCCAGCAGTTACGCTGGGGCCGGTTACGAGCAGTACGTC.

This chain links TRBV28 with TRBJ2-5; unclear D gene. Germline V lookup: CDR1 MDHEN, CDR2 SYDVKM. The V gene lost 7 bases and the J gene lost 1 base, with 10 bases spanning the gap. This CDR3 has 13 amino acids. The chain's CDR3 is CASKLRRQETQYF. CDR3 nucleotide sequence: TGTGCCAGCAAACTCAGGCGCCAAGAGACCCAGTACTTC.

This clonotype was detected many times. The gene calls are TRBV7-3 and TRBJ2-6; D gene uncertain. V was pared by 2 bases and J by 0 bases, with 5 bases between. The CDR3 consists of 15 residues. Germline V gives CDR1 SGHTA, CDR2 FQGTGA. CDR3: CASSLSGSGANVLTF. The CDR3 DNA sequence: TGTGCCAGCAGCTTATCAGGCTCTGGGGCCAACGTCCTGACTTTC.

This clonotype was detected only a few times. The rearrangement uses TRBV10-3 and TRBJ1-2, with D tentatively TRBD1 (6 bases). CDR1 is ENHRY, CDR2 SYGVKD, per germline. V lost 10 bases and J 8 bases, leaving 17 bases between the germline ends. This CDR3 spans 12 amino acids. The CDR3 spells CATAGGAEGYTF. The DNA of the CDR3 is TGTGCCACCGCGGGGGGGGCGGAAGGCTACACCTTC.